This entry is about one T cell receptor beta chain. This entry comes from a study of blood T cells in healthy people across ages. PCR was performed a second time for about 6 to 12 cycles using a sample-barcoded 5' primer and a J-beta primer mix. TCRdb re-called the 5' RACE reads with MiXCR, one entry per CDR3 protein. Seen here are about 1,400,000 distinct CDR3 sequences, approximately 40% observed once, and the top ten hold roughly 7.9%. Trimming stripped 7 bases from V and 0 bases from J, with 9 bases between. The germline CDR1 and CDR2 sequences are SNHLY and FYNNEI. There are 14 residues in the CDR3.

This sequence originates from a young woman in good health. The V gene is TRBV2, the J gene TRBJ2-2; D gene ambiguous. The sample taken for sequencing was blood. The CDR3 is CASIFYSNTGELFF. CDR3 DNA sequence: TGTGCCAGCATCTTCTACTCGAACACCGGGGAGCTGTTTTTT.